Listed below are T cell receptor beta chains from one sample, sequenced in a study of CD8+ T cells in alopecia areata. TCRdb's table, derived via immunoSEQ multiplex PCR, lists solely in-frame clones and lacks some. The repertoire holds 150,000 to 200,000 clones, with around three fifths as singletons. This sample comprised CD4+ T cells sorted from blood, obtained at week 24, from a patient treated with tofacitinib. All receptors derive from a human donor with alopecia areata. CDR3s include the opening cysteine and the closing phenylalanine or tryptophan. The D gene is left open where the match is weak. Clone size is given for some rows only: seen once, a few or many times, or a class if the clone is expanded.

J gene: TRBJ1-4
V gene: TRBV5-1
D gene: -
clone size: -
CDR3 protein: CASSSSFTGPTNEKLFF
CDR3 DNA: TGTGCCAGCAGCTCGTCGTTCACGGGTCCAACTAATGAAAAACTGTTTTTT

J gene: TRBJ1-5
V gene: TRBV27
D gene: -
clone size: -
CDR3 protein: CASSLRPVNQPQHF
CDR3 DNA: TGTGCCAGCAGTCTACGACCCGTAAATCAGCCCCAGCATTTT

J gene: TRBJ1-2
V gene: TRBV29-1
D gene: -
clone size: -
CDR3 protein: CSVEGRLTGGGYTF
CDR3 DNA: TGCAGCGTTGAAGGCCGACTGACAGGAGGTGGCTACACCTTC

J gene: TRBJ2-5
V gene: TRBV2
D gene: -
clone size: -
CDR3 protein: CARNIGGTVQETQYF
CDR3 DNA: TGTGCCAGGAACATTGGGGGAACAGTCCAAGAGACCCAGTACTTC

J gene: TRBJ1-1
V gene: TRBV18
D gene: -
clone size: -
CDR3 protein: CASSPVQGGNEAFF
CDR3 DNA: TGTGCCAGCTCACCGGTACAGGGTGGGAATGAAGCTTTCTTT

J gene: TRBJ1-6
V gene: TRBV19
D gene: TRBD1
clone size: few
CDR3 protein: CASSPGQANSPLHF
CDR3 DNA: TGTGCCAGTAGTCCTGGACAGGCAAATTCACCCCTCCACTTT

J gene: TRBJ2-3
V gene: TRBV11-2
D gene: -
clone size: -
CDR3 protein: CASSFSSGTDTQYF
CDR3 DNA: TGTGCCAGCAGCTTCAGTAGCGGCACAGATACGCAGTATTTT

J gene: TRBJ2-7
V gene: TRBV27
D gene: TRBD1
clone size: -
CDR3 protein: CASRRTGGFYEQYF
CDR3 DNA: TGTGCCAGCAGAAGGACAGGGGGTTTTTACGAGCAGTACTTC

J gene: TRBJ2-3
V gene: TRBV5-4
D gene: TRBD1
clone size: -
CDR3 protein: CASSATGTVTDTQYF
CDR3 DNA: TGTGCCAGCAGCGCAACCGGGACAGTCACAGATACGCAGTATTTT

J gene: TRBJ1-1
V gene: TRBV30
D gene: -
clone size: -
CDR3 protein: CAWSVVAENTEAFF
CDR3 DNA: TGTGCCTGGAGTGTCGTGGCGGAGAACACTGAAGCTTTCTTT

J gene: TRBJ2-5
V gene: TRBV10-3
D gene: TRBD1
clone size: -
CDR3 protein: CAISESGTAEKTQYF
CDR3 DNA: TGTGCCATCAGTGAGTCGGGGACAGCCGAGAAAACCCAGTACTTC

J gene: TRBJ2-7
V gene: TRBV2
D gene: -
clone size: -
CDR3 protein: CASSTLFPEQYF
CDR3 DNA: TGTGCCAGCAGTACCCTCTTCCCCGAGCAGTACTTC

J gene: TRBJ2-2
V gene: TRBV7-2
D gene: -
clone size: -
CDR3 protein: CASSPSLNTGELFF
CDR3 DNA: TGTGCCAGCAGCCCGAGTCTGAACACCGGGGAGCTGTTTTTT

J gene: TRBJ2-7
V gene: TRBV27
D gene: TRBD2
clone size: -
CDR3 protein: CATRTSGVYYEQYF
CDR3 DNA: TGTGCCACCAGGACTAGCGGGGTTTACTACGAGCAGTACTTC

J gene: TRBJ2-7
V gene: TRBV10-3
D gene: -
clone size: -
CDR3 protein: CAISGGGESSYEQYF
CDR3 DNA: TGTGCCATCAGTGGAGGCGGGGAGAGCTCCTACGAGCAGTACTTC

J gene: TRBJ2-7
V gene: TRBV29-1
D gene: TRBD1
clone size: once
CDR3 protein: CSVLDTTGAYYEQYF
CDR3 DNA: TGCAGCGTTCTTGATACGACAGGGGCGTACTACGAGCAGTACTTC

J gene: TRBJ1-2
V gene: TRBV10-3
D gene: TRBD1
clone size: few
CDR3 protein: CAISYRGGYTF
CDR3 DNA: TGTGCCATCAGTTACAGGGGTGGCTACACCTTC

J gene: TRBJ2-7
V gene: TRBV7-2
D gene: TRBD2
clone size: few
CDR3 protein: CASSTRSGGAVEQYF
CDR3 DNA: TGTGCCAGCAGCACCCGTAGCGGGGGGGCTGTTGAGCAGTACTTC

J gene: TRBJ2-1
V gene: TRBV7-8
D gene: TRBD1
clone size: few
CDR3 protein: CASSLVFTWDRNLNEQFF
CDR3 DNA: TGTGCCAGCAGCTTAGTGTTTACCTGGGACAGAAACCTCAATGAGCAGTTCTTC

J gene: TRBJ2-7
V gene: TRBV29-1
D gene: -
clone size: -
CDR3 protein: CSVTPFGSSYEQYF
CDR3 DNA: TGCAGCGTTACCCCCTTCGGCAGCTCCTACGAGCAGTACTTC

J gene: TRBJ1-1
V gene: TRBV20-1
D gene: TRBD1
clone size: -
CDR3 protein: CSAREDRAAFF
CDR3 DNA: TGCAGTGCTAGGGAGGACAGGGCAGCTTTCTTT

J gene: TRBJ2-3
V gene: TRBV7-2
D gene: -
clone size: -
CDR3 protein: CASKTGLMTDTQYF
CDR3 DNA: TGTGCCAGCAAAACAGGGTTAATGACAGATACGCAGTATTTT

J gene: TRBJ1-1
V gene: TRBV29-1
D gene: -
clone size: -
CDR3 protein: CSASETEAFF
CDR3 DNA: TGCAGCGCCAGTGAGACTGAAGCTTTCTTT

J gene: TRBJ2-3
V gene: TRBV14
D gene: -
clone size: few
CDR3 protein: CASSQDISSTDTQYF
CDR3 DNA: TGTGCCAGCAGCCAAGACATTTCTAGCACAGATACGCAGTATTTT

J gene: TRBJ1-2
V gene: TRBV4-3
D gene: -
clone size: -
CDR3 protein: CASSQDTRGRVGYTF
CDR3 DNA: TGCGCCAGCAGCCAAGATACCAGGGGCAGGGTTGGCTACACCTTC

J gene: TRBJ2-1
V gene: TRBV5-6
D gene: TRBD2
clone size: few
CDR3 protein: CASDVGGATDNEQFF
CDR3 DNA: TGTGCCAGCGACGTCGGGGGGGCGACTGACAATGAGCAGTTCTTC

J gene: TRBJ1-6
V gene: TRBV6-5
D gene: -
clone size: -
CDR3 protein: CASRASSPNSPLHF
CDR3 DNA: TGTGCCAGCAGGGCAAGTAGCCCAAATTCACCCCTCCACTTT

J gene: TRBJ1-2
V gene: TRBV5-6
D gene: -
clone size: -
CDR3 protein: CASSLDMSRGGYGYTF
CDR3 DNA: TGTGCCAGCAGCTTGGATATGAGCAGGGGAGGTTATGGCTACACCTTC

J gene: TRBJ2-7
V gene: TRBV7-2
D gene: TRBD2
clone size: -
CDR3 protein: CASSFERGLYEQYF
CDR3 DNA: TGTGCCAGCAGCTTCGAGCGGGGGCTCTACGAGCAGTACTTC

J gene: TRBJ1-2
V gene: TRBV29-1
D gene: TRBD1
clone size: -
CDR3 protein: CSVDRGDYGYTF
CDR3 DNA: TGCAGCGTCGACAGGGGGGACTATGGCTACACCTTC

J gene: TRBJ2-2
V gene: TRBV2
D gene: -
clone size: few
CDR3 protein: CASRRNAPNTGELFF
CDR3 DNA: TGTGCCAGCAGGAGGAACGCCCCGAACACCGGGGAGCTGTTTTTT

J gene: TRBJ1-1
V gene: TRBV18
D gene: -
clone size: -
CDR3 protein: CASSPGGSTEAFF
CDR3 DNA: TGTGCCAGCTCACCAGGGGGAAGTACTGAAGCTTTCTTT

J gene: TRBJ2-5
V gene: TRBV7-2
D gene: -
clone size: once
CDR3 protein: CASSLNFKQETQYF
CDR3 DNA: TGTGCCAGCAGCTTAAATTTCAAGCAAGAGACCCAGTACTTC

J gene: TRBJ2-2
V gene: TRBV30
D gene: -
clone size: -
CDR3 protein: CAWRGDTGELFF
CDR3 DNA: TGTGCCTGGAGGGGGGACACCGGGGAGCTGTTTTTT

J gene: TRBJ2-2
V gene: TRBV30
D gene: -
clone size: few
CDR3 protein: CAWSEGTYNTGELFF
CDR3 DNA: TGTGCCTGGAGTGAGGGGACATACAACACCGGGGAGCTGTTTTTT

J gene: TRBJ1-1
V gene: TRBV30
D gene: -
clone size: -
CDR3 protein: CAWSIRNTEAFF
CDR3 DNA: TGTGCCTGGAGTATCCGCAACACTGAAGCTTTCTTT

J gene: TRBJ1-6
V gene: TRBV4-1
D gene: -
clone size: -
CDR3 protein: CASSQVVNSPLHF
CDR3 DNA: TGCGCCAGCAGCCAAGTAGTAAATTCACCCCTCCACTTT

J gene: TRBJ1-3
V gene: TRBV12-5
D gene: -
clone size: few
CDR3 protein: CASGGPGNTIYF
CDR3 DNA: TGTGCTAGTGGTGGCCCTGGAAACACCATATATTTT

J gene: TRBJ1-5
V gene: TRBV9
D gene: -
clone size: -
CDR3 protein: CASSVGGVRDQPQHF
CDR3 DNA: TGTGCCAGCAGCGTTGGCGGGGTCAGAGATCAGCCCCAGCATTTT

J gene: TRBJ2-1
V gene: TRBV5-1
D gene: TRBD2
clone size: -
CDR3 protein: CASSPEASGGAYNEQFF
CDR3 DNA: TGCGCCAGCAGCCCGGAGGCTAGCGGGGGGGCCTACAATGAGCAGTTCTTC

J gene: TRBJ1-1
V gene: TRBV29-1
D gene: TRBD1
clone size: -
CDR3 protein: CSVPGQGNTEAFF
CDR3 DNA: TGCAGCGTCCCGGGACAGGGGAACACTGAAGCTTTCTTT

J gene: TRBJ2-5
V gene: TRBV14
D gene: -
clone size: -
CDR3 protein: CASSQSRGQETQYF
CDR3 DNA: TGTGCCAGCAGCCAATCCCGGGGCCAAGAGACCCAGTACTTC

J gene: TRBJ1-1
V gene: TRBV30
D gene: -
clone size: -
CDR3 protein: CAWKTRWTEAFF
CDR3 DNA: TGTGCCTGGAAGACCAGATGGACTGAAGCTTTCTTT

J gene: TRBJ1-1
V gene: TRBV7-8
D gene: -
clone size: few
CDR3 protein: CASSFKQGSTEAFF
CDR3 DNA: TGTGCCAGCAGCTTTAAACAGGGTTCCACTGAAGCTTTCTTT

J gene: TRBJ1-1
V gene: TRBV5-1
D gene: -
clone size: many
CDR3 protein: CASSFAADTEAFF
CDR3 DNA: TGCGCCAGCAGCTTTGCAGCGGACACTGAAGCTTTCTTT

J gene: TRBJ1-6
V gene: TRBV2
D gene: -
clone size: -
CDR3 protein: CASRRLASPLHF
CDR3 DNA: TGTGCCAGCAGAAGACTGGCTTCACCCCTCCACTTT

J gene: TRBJ2-7
V gene: TRBV6-5
D gene: TRBD1
clone size: -
CDR3 protein: CASSYTPTGGEQYF
CDR3 DNA: TGTGCCAGCAGTTACACACCAACAGGGGGCGAGCAGTACTTC

J gene: TRBJ2-7
V gene: TRBV27
D gene: -
clone size: once
CDR3 protein: CASSLGRGRDTTYEQYF
CDR3 DNA: TGTGCCAGCAGTTTAGGACGGGGTCGGGACACCACCTACGAGCAGTACTTC

J gene: TRBJ2-2
V gene: TRBV5-1
D gene: -
clone size: -
CDR3 protein: CASSGRTANTGELFF
CDR3 DNA: TGCGCCAGCAGCGGACGGACAGCGAACACCGGGGAGCTGTTTTTT

J gene: TRBJ1-2
V gene: TRBV19
D gene: -
clone size: -
CDR3 protein: CASSTTVNDGYTF
CDR3 DNA: TGTGCCAGTAGTACGACAGTAAACGATGGCTACACCTTC

J gene: TRBJ2-7
V gene: TRBV2
D gene: -
clone size: -
CDR3 protein: CASTPGHLYEQYF
CDR3 DNA: TGTGCCAGCACTCCGGGACACCTCTACGAGCAGTACTTC

J gene: TRBJ2-3
V gene: TRBV10-3
D gene: -
clone size: -
CDR3 protein: CAIRLGDTQYF
CDR3 DNA: TGTGCCATCAGGCTGGGGGATACGCAGTATTTT

J gene: TRBJ1-2
V gene: TRBV29-1
D gene: -
clone size: -
CDR3 protein: CSVEGYVRGNYGYTF
CDR3 DNA: TGCAGCGTTGAAGGTTACGTTAGGGGGAACTATGGCTACACCTTC

J gene: TRBJ2-5
V gene: TRBV7-2
D gene: -
clone size: -
CDR3 protein: CASSLNMGPQETQYF
CDR3 DNA: TGTGCCAGCAGCCTCAATATGGGTCCCCAAGAGACCCAGTACTTC

J gene: TRBJ2-3
V gene: TRBV7-2
D gene: -
clone size: -
CDR3 protein: CASSPRTGDTQYF
CDR3 DNA: TGTGCCAGCAGCCCCAGGACCGGAGATACGCAGTATTTT

J gene: TRBJ2-6
V gene: TRBV2
D gene: TRBD1
clone size: few
CDR3 protein: CASSWDSSGANVLTF
CDR3 DNA: TGTGCCAGCAGTTGGGACAGCTCTGGGGCCAACGTCCTGACTTTC

J gene: TRBJ1-1
V gene: TRBV5-1
D gene: TRBD1
clone size: -
CDR3 protein: CASTGSGGNTEAFF
CDR3 DNA: TGCGCCAGCACCGGGTCAGGGGGGAACACTGAAGCTTTCTTT

J gene: TRBJ2-7
V gene: TRBV7-9
D gene: TRBD1
clone size: -
CDR3 protein: CASSQRTGGTYEQYF
CDR3 DNA: TGTGCCAGCAGCCAACGGACAGGGGGAACCTACGAGCAGTACTTC

J gene: TRBJ2-3
V gene: TRBV20-1
D gene: -
clone size: -
CDR3 protein: CSARGGDTQYF
CDR3 DNA: TGCAGTGCTAGAGGGGGGGATACGCAGTATTTT